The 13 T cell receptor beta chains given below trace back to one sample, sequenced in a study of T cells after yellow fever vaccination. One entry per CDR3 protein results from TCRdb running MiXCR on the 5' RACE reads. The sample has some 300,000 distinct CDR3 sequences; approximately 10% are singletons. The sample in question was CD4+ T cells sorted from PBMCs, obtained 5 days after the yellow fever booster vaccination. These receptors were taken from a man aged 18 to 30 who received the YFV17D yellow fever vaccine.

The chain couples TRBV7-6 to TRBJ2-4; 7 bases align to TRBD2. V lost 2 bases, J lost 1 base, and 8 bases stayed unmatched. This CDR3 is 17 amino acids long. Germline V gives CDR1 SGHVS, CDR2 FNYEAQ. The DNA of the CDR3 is TGTGCCAGCAGCTTATCCGGAGGGGAGGGGGCCAAAAACATTCAGTACTTC. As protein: CASSLSGGEGAKNIQYF.

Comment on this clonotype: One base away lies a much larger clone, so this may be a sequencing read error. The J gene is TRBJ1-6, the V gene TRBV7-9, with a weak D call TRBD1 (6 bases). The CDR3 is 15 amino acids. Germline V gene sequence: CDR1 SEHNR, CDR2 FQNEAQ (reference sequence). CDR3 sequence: CAIPWGAGGNSPLNF. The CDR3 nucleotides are TGTGCCATCCCCTGGGGGGCAGGAGGAAATTCACCCCTCAACTTT.

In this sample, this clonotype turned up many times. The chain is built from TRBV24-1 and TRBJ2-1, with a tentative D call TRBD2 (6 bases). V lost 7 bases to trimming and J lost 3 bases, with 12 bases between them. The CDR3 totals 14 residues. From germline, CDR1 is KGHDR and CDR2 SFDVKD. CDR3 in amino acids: CATSYSGIYNEQFF. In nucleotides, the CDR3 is TGTGCCACCAGCTATAGCGGAATCTACAATGAGCAGTTCTTC.

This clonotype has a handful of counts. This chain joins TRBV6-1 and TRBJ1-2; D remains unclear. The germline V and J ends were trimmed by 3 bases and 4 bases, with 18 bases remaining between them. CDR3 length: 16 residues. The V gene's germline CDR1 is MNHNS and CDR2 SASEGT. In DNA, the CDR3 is TGTGCCAGCAGTGATGCCGGCGGAGAAGAAGGCTATGGCTACACCTTC. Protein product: CASSDAGGEEGYGYTF.

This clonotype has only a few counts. CDR3 sequence (DNA): TGCGCCAGCAGCTTGGTAGCGGGGGGGTACAATGAGCAGTTCTTC. Amino acid sequence: CASSLVAGGYNEQFF. This chain links TRBV5-1 with TRBJ2-1; 11 nucleotides agree with TRBD2. The CDR3 length is 15 residues. Trimming took 0 bases from V and 4 from J; bases not matched to a gene: 0. Germline values: CDR1 SGHRS, CDR2 YFSETQ.

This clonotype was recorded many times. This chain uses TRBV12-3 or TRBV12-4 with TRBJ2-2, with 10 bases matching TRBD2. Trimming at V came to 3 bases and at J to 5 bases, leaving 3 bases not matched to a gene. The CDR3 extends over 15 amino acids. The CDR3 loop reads CASSFRAGGTGELFF. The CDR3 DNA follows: TGTGCCAGCAGTTTCCGAGCGGGGGGGACCGGGGAGCTGTTTTTT.

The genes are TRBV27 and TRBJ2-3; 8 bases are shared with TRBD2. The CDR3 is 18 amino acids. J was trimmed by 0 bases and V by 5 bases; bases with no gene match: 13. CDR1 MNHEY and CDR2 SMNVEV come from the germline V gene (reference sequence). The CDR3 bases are TGTGCCAGCAGTCCACAGGCCCATAGCGGGACCAGCACAGATACGCAGTATTTT. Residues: CASSPQAHSGTSTDTQYF.

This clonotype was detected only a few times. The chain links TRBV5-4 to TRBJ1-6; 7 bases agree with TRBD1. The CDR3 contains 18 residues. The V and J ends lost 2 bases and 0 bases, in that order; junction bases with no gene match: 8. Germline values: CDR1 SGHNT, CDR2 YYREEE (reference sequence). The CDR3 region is CASSFGATGFSYNSPLHF. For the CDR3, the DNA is TGTGCCAGCAGCTTTGGGGCGACAGGGTTCTCCTATAATTCACCCCTCCACTTT.

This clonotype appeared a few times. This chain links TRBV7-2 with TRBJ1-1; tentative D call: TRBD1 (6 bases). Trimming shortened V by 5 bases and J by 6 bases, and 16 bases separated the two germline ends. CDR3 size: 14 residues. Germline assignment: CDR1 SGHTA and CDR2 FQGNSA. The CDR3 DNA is TGTGCCAGCAGCCGTAGTCGGTGGACAGCTGAAGCTTTCTTT. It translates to CASSRSRWTAEAFF.

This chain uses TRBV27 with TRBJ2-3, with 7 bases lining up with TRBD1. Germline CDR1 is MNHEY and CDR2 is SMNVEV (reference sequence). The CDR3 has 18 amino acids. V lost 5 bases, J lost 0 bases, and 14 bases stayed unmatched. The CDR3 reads CASSPRDSHLFSTDTQYF. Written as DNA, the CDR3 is TGTGCCAGCAGTCCCCGGGACAGCCATCTATTTAGCACAGATACGCAGTATTTT.

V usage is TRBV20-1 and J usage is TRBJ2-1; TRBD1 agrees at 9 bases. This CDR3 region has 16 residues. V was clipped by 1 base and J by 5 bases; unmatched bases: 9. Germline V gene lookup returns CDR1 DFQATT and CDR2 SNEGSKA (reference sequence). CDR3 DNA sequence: TGCAGTGCTAGAGCCGTACAGGGGGCGAGGGACAATGAGCAGTTCTTC. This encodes CSARAVQGARDNEQFF.

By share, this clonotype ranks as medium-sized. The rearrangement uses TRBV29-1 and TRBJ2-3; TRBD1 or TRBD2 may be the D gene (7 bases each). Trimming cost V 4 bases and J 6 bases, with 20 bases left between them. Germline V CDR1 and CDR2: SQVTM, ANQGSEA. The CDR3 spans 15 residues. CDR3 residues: CSVGEWRGGGDTQYF. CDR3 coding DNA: TGCAGCGTTGGTGAATGGCGGGGAGGGGGCGATACGCAGTATTTT.

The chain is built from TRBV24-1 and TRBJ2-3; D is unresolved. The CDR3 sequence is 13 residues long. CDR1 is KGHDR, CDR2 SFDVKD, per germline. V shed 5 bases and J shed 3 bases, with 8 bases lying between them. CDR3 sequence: CATSVEVTDTQYF. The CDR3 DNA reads TGTGCCACCAGTGTAGAGGTTACAGATACGCAGTATTTT.